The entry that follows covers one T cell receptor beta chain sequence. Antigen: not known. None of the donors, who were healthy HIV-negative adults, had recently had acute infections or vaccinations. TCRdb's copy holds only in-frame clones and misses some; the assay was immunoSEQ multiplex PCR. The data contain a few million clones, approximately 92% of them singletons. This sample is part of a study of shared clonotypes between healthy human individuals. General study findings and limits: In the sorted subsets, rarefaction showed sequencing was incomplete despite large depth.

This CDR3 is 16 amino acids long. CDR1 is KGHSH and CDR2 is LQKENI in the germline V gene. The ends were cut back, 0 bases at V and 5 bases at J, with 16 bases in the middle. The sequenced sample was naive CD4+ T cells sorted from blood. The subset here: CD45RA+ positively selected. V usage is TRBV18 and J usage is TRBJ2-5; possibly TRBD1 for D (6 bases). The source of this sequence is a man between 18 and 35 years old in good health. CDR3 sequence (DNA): TGTGCCAGCTCACCACCCCTAGAGGGGGAGTTCGAGACCCAGTACTTC. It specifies CASSPPLEGEFETQYF.